This T cell receptor (beta chain) was captured by sequencing in a study of control samples from healthy donors and cancer patients. The data were produced by immunoSEQ multiplex PCR, yet TCRdb's version contains in-frame clones alone and is incomplete. Of 150,000 to 200,000 clones listed, just over 90% are singletons. V dropped 5 bases and J dropped 0 bases, with 10 bases sitting between them. Germline loops: CDR1 MNHEY, CDR2 SMNVEV (reference sequence). The CDR3 is made up of 14 amino acids. V usage is TRBV27 and J usage is TRBJ1-1; D is perhaps TRBD1 (5 bases). The clonotype originates from a man aged 25-45 years in good health. Sequencing input: blood. The CDR3 here is CASSQQGMNTEAFF. The CDR3 DNA follows: TGTGCCAGCAGTCAGCAGGGCATGAACACTGAAGCTTTCTTT.